This is a list of T cell receptor beta chains from one sample in a study of cytomegalovirus exposure and HLA in healthy donors. Some clones are missing from TCRdb's copy, which holds only in-frame ones; the method was immunoSEQ multiplex PCR. The profile shows roughly 86,000 clones, more than 65% of them singletons. Input material: PBMCs. These receptor sequences come from a man aged 55 to 70 in good health and CMV-seronegative. The CDR3 runs from the conserved cysteine through the conserved F or W. The D gene is left open where the match is weak. Expanded clones are given a class, and other clones once, few, many or no size at all.

J gene: TRBJ2-5; V gene: TRBV6-5; clone size: NA; D gene: NA; CDR3 DNA: TGTGCCAGCAGCCCTTATCAGGGGAACGGAGAGACCCAGTACTTC; CDR3 protein: CASSPYQGNGETQYF
J gene: TRBJ2-5; V gene: TRBV29-1; clone size: few; D gene: TRBD1; CDR3 DNA: TGCAGCGTTGGTTACAGGGGTGGGGAGACCCAGTACTTC; CDR3 protein: CSVGYRGGETQYF
J gene: TRBJ1-1; V gene: TRBV2; clone size: NA; D gene: NA; CDR3 DNA: TGTGCCAGCAGTGAAGTTCAGGGAGGCACTGAAGCTTTCTTT; CDR3 protein: CASSEVQGGTEAFF
J gene: TRBJ2-2; V gene: TRBV4-1; clone size: NA; D gene: NA; CDR3 DNA: TGCGCCAGCAGCTCAATTCCGAACACCGGGGAGCTGTTTTTT; CDR3 protein: CASSSIPNTGELFF
J gene: TRBJ2-7; V gene: TRBV9; clone size: NA; D gene: NA; CDR3 DNA: TGTGCCAGCAGCGTAGGAGGCGGGGGCGTCTACGAGCAGTACTTC; CDR3 protein: CASSVGGGGVYEQYF
J gene: TRBJ2-7; V gene: TRBV7-2; clone size: NA; D gene: NA; CDR3 DNA: TGTGCCAGCAGCCCCAGGGGTGGCCCCTACGAGCAGTACTTC; CDR3 protein: CASSPRGGPYEQYF
J gene: TRBJ2-7; V gene: TRBV7-9; clone size: few; D gene: TRBD1; CDR3 DNA: TGTGCCAGCGGCCGGGACAGGGGTTACGAGCAGTACTTC; CDR3 protein: CASGRDRGYEQYF
J gene: TRBJ1-1; V gene: TRBV19; clone size: NA; D gene: NA; CDR3 DNA: TGTGCCAGTAGTGGCAGTTCAATGAACACTGAAGCTTTCTTT; CDR3 protein: CASSGSSMNTEAFF
J gene: TRBJ2-2; V gene: TRBV6-4; clone size: NA; D gene: TRBD2; CDR3 DNA: TGTGCCAGCAGTCAACTAGCGGGAGCGAACACCGGGGAGCTGTTTTTT; CDR3 protein: CASSQLAGANTGELFF
J gene: TRBJ1-1; V gene: TRBV30; clone size: NA; D gene: NA; CDR3 DNA: TGTGCCTGGTCTCCAGGGACTGCGTTAGGGAACACTGAAGCTTTCTTT; CDR3 protein: CAWSPGTALGNTEAFF
J gene: TRBJ1-6; V gene: TRBV5-1; clone size: NA; D gene: TRBD1; CDR3 DNA: TGCGCCAGCAGCGCGGGGACAGAAGACAATTCACCCCTCCCCTTT; CDR3 protein: CASSAGTEDNSPLPF
J gene: TRBJ2-7; V gene: TRBV2; clone size: few; D gene: TRBD1; CDR3 DNA: TGTGCCAGCAGTGAGGCGGGACAGGGGGCCAACGAGCAGTACTTC; CDR3 protein: CASSEAGQGANEQYF
J gene: TRBJ1-6; V gene: TRBV7-2; clone size: NA; D gene: NA; CDR3 DNA: TGTGCCAGCAGCTTAGTCCCAGCGAGCTCCTATAATTCACCCCTCCACTTT; CDR3 protein: CASSLVPASSYNSPLHF